The 2 T cell receptor beta chains given below trace back to one sample, sequenced in a study of blood T cell repertoires in COVID-19. Generated by immunoSEQ multiplex PCR, the TCRdb table keeps only in-frame clones and is missing some. The table lists 40,000 to 50,000 clones, 85% to 90% of them singletons. Sequencing input: peripheral blood. The receptor set was obtained from a man aged 50-59 years with active COVID-19.

The chain recombines TRBV7-8 with TRBJ2-2; TRBD1 agrees at 9 bases. The CDR3 has 16 amino acids. V shed 3 bases, J shed 3 bases, and the junction held 5 bases outside the gene matches. The germline CDR1 and CDR2 sequences are SGHVS and FQNEAQ. CDR3 loop: CASSFRDRVDTGELFF. The CDR3 DNA sequence: TGTGCCAGCAGCTTCCGGGACAGGGTGGACACCGGGGAGCTGTTTTTT.

V is TRBV7-7 and J is TRBJ2-2, with 10 bases matching TRBD2. The CDR3 consists of 16 residues. Unmatched junction bases numbered 3, after V lost 5 bases and J lost 0 bases. The germline V gene encodes CDR1 SSHAT and CDR2 FNYEAQ (reference sequence). CDR3 amino acids: CASSPGLAANTGELFF. CDR3 nucleotides: TGTGCCAGCAGCCCAGGACTAGCGGCGAACACCGGGGAGCTGTTTTTT.